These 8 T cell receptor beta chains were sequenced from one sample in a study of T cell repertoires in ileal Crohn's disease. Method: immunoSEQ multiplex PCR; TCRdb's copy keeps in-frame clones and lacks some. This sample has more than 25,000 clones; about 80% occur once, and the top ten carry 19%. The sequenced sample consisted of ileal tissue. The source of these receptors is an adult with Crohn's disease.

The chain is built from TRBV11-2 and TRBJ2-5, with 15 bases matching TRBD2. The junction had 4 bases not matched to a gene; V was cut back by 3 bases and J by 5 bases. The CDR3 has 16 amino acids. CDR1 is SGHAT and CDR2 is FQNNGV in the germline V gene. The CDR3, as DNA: TGTGCCAGCAGCTTGGGACTAGCGGGAGGAGGTGAGACCCAGTACTTC. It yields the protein CASSLGLAGGGETQYF.

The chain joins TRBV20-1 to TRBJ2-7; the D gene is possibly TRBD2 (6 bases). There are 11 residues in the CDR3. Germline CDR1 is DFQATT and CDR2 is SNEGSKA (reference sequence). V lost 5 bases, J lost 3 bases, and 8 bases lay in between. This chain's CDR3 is CSARGDYEQYF. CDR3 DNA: TGCAGTGCTCGCGGGGACTACGAGCAGTACTTC.

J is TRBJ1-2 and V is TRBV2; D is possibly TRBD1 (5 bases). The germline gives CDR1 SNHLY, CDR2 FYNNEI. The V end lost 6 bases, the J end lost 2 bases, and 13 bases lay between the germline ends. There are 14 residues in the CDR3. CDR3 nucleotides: TGTGCCAGCAGGCCCGGGACTAACAACTATGGCTACACCTTC. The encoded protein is CASRPGTNNYGYTF.

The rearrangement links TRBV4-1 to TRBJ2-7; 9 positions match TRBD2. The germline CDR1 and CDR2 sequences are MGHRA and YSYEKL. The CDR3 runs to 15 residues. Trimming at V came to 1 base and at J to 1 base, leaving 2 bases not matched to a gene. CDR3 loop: CASSQVAGGSYEQYF. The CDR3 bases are TGCGCCAGCAGCCAAGTCGCGGGGGGGTCCTACGAGCAGTACTTC.

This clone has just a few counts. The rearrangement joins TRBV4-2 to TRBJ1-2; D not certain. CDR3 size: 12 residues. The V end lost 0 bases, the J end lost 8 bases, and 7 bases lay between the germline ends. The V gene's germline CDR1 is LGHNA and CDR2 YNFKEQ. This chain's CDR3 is CASSQDGRGYTF. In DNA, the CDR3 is TGTGCCAGCAGCCAAGACGGGAGAGGCTACACCTTC.

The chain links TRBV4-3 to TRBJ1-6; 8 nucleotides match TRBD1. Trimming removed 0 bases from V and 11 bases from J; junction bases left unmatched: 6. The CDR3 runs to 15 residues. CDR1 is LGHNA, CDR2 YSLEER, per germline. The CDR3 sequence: CASSQDRTGWAPLHF. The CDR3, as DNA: TGCGCCAGCAGCCAAGATAGGACAGGGTGGGCACCCCTCCACTTT.

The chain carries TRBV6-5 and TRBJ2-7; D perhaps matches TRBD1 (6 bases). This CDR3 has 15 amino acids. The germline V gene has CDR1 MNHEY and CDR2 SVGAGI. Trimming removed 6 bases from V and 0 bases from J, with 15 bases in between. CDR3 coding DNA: TGTGCCAGCAGGCGCGGACAGTTGAGCTCCTACGAGCAGTACTTC. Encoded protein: CASRRGQLSSYEQYF.

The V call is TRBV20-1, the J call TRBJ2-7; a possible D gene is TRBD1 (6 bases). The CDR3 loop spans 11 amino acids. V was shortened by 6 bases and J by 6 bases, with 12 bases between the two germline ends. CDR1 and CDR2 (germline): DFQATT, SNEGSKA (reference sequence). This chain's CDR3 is CSARYRVEQYF. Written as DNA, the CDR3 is TGCAGTGCGCGCTACAGGGTCGAGCAGTACTTC.